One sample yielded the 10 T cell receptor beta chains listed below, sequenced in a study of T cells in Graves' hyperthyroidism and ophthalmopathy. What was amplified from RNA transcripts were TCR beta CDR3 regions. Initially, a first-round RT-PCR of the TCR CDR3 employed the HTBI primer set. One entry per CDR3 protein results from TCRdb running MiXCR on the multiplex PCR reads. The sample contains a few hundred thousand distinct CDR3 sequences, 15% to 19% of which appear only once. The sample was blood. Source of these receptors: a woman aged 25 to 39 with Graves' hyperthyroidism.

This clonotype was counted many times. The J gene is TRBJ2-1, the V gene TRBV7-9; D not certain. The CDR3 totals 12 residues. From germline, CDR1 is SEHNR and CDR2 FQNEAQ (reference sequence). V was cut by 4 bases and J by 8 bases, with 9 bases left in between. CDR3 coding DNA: TGTGCCAGCAGCTCCGAAGGCGATGAGCAGTTCTTC. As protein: CASSSEGDEQFF.

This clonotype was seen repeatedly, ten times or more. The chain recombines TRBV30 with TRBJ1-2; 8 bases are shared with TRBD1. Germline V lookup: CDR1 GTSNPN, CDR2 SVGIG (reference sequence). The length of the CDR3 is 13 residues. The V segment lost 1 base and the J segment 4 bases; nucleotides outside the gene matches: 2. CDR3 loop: CAWSAGGAYGYTF. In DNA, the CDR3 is TGTGCCTGGAGTGCAGGGGGCGCCTATGGCTACACCTTC.

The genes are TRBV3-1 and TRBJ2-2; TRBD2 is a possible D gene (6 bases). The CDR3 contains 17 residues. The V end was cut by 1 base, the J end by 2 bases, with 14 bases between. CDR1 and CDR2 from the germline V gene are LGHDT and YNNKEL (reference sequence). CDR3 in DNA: TGTGCCAGCAGCCAAGCAGGAGGGACTGATAACACCGGGGAGCTGTTTTTT. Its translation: CASSQAGGTDNTGELFF.

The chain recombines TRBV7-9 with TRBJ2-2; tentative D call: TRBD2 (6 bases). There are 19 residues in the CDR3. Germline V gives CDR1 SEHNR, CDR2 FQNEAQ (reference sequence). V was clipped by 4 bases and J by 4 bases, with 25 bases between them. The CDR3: CASSSGAPGVAEITGELFF. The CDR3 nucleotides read TGTGCCAGCAGCTCGGGTGCCCCTGGGGTAGCGGAAATCACCGGGGAGCTGTTTTTT.

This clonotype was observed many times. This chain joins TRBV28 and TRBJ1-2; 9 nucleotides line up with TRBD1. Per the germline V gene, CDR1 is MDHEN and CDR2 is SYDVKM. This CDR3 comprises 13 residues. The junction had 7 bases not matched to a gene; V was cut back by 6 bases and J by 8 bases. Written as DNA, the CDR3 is TGTGCCAGCAGCCGGGACAGGGTTCGCGGCTACACCTTC. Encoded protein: CASSRDRVRGYTF.

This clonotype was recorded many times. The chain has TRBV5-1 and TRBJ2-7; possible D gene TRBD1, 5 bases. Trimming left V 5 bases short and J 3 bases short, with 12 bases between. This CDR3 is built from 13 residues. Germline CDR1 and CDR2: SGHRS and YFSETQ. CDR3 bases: TGCGCCAGCAGTTCAGGGCGGAACTACGAGCAGTACTTC. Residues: CASSSGRNYEQYF.

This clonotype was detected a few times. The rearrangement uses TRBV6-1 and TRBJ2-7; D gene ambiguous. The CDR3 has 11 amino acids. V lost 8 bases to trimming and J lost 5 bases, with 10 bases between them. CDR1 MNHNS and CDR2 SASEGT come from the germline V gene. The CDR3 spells CASVWLDEQYF. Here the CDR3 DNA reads TGTGCCAGCGTCTGGTTAGACGAGCAGTACTTC.

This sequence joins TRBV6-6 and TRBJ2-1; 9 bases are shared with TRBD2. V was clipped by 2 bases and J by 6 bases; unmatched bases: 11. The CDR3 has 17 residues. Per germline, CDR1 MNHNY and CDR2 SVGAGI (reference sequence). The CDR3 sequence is CASSYGTAAGGPNEQFF. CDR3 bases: TGTGCCAGCAGTTACGGGACGGCGGCGGGAGGGCCCAATGAGCAGTTCTTC.

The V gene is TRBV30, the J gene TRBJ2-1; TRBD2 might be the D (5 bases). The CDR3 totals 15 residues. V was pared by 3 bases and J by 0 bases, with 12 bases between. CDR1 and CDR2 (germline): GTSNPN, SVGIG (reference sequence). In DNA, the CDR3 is TGTGCCTGGAGGGTCGGCAGCGGCTCCTACAATGAGCAGTTCTTC. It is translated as CAWRVGSGSYNEQFF.

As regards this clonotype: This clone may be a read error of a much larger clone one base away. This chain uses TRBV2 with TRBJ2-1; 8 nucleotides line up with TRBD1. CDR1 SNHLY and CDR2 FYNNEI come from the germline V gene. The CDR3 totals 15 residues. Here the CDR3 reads CVSSELGQGYNEQFF. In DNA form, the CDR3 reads TGTGTCAGCAGTGAACTAGGACAGGGATACAATGAGCAGTTCTTC.